These 27 T cell receptor beta chains originate from one sample sequenced in a study of blood T cells in healthy people across ages. Using a J-beta primer mix together with a sample-barcoded 5' primer, a second PCR was run for roughly 6 to 11 cycles. TCRdb reanalysed the 5' RACE reads using MiXCR and keeps one entry per CDR3 protein. This sample carries 790,000 or so distinct CDR3 sequences, less than 60% of them seen once, and the ten largest clones take 15% to 20%. Sequencing was done on a sample of blood. Receptor source: a man older than 75 in good health.

V usage is TRBV7-2 and J usage is TRBJ1-4; no definite D call. The ends were cut back, 2 bases at V and 8 bases at J, with 6 bases in the middle. Germline-derived CDR1 and CDR2 are SGHTA and FQGNSA. This CDR3 has 12 residues. The CDR3 is CASSLSLEKLFF. The CDR3 DNA is TGTGCCAGCAGCTTAAGTCTCGAAAAACTGTTTTTT.

This clonotype was observed at least ten times. At one end, the junction sequence differs from germline, possibly due to a read error. The chain recombines TRBV7-2 with TRBJ2-3, with 7 nucleotides matching TRBD2. This CDR3 comprises 14 residues. Germline V CDR1 and CDR2: SGHTA, FQGNSA. The CDR3 is CASSLAWGGDTQYF. The CDR3 coding sequence is TGTGCCAGCAGCCTAGCGTGGGGGGGAGATACGCAGTATTTT. Supplemented by reference TRBV7-2 and TRBJ2-3, the full variable domain reads GAGVSQSPSNKVTEKGKDVELRCDPISGHTALYWYRQSLGQGLEFLIYFQGNSAPDKSGLPSDRFSAERTGGSVSTLTIQRTQQEDSAVYLCASSLAWGGDTQYFGPGTRLTVL.

The chain has TRBV7-2 and TRBJ2-7, with D unresolved. Trimming took 1 base from V and 3 from J, leaving 13 bases between them. Germline V gene data show CDR1 as SGHTA and CDR2 as FQGNSA. The CDR3 extends over 15 amino acids. The CDR3 coding sequence is TGTGCCAGCAGCTTAGAGTGGACCTCCAACTACGAGCAGTACTTC. Amino acid sequence: CASSLEWTSNYEQYF.

This clonotype was seen a few times. This chain connects TRBV6-1 to TRBJ2-3; D gene unclear. Deletions cut 4 bases from V and 4 bases from J, with 12 bases between. The CDR3 sequence is 14 residues long. In germline, CDR1 is MNHNS, CDR2 SASEGT. The chain's CDR3 is CASSASTGPDTQYF. The CDR3 DNA reads as TGTGCCAGCAGTGCCTCGACTGGACCAGATACGCAGTATTTT.

On this clonotype: This may be a read error: a much more frequent sequence differs by one nucleotide. The genes are TRBV11-1 and TRBJ2-3; either TRBD1 or TRBD2 may supply D (5 bases each). The germline gives CDR1 SGHAT, CDR2 FQDESV (reference sequence). CDR3 size: 15 residues. DNA for the CDR3: TGTGCCAGCAGCCCTCGGGACGCCAACACAGATATGCAGTATTTT. Protein sequence: CASSPRDANTDMQYF.

This clonotype occurred a few times. CDR3 residues: CASSMVEAGGFGYTF. In DNA, the CDR3 is TGTGCCAGTAGTATGGTAGAGGCCGGTGGTTTTGGCTACACCTTC. V gene TRBV19 combines with J gene TRBJ1-2; D is undetermined. CDR1 is LNHDA, CDR2 SQIVND, per germline (reference sequence). This CDR3 is built from 15 residues. The V end lost 3 bases, the J end lost 7 bases, and 18 bases lay between the germline ends.

This clonotype was seen a few times. The V call is TRBV5-6, the J call TRBJ2-3; D gene uncertain. Germline-derived CDR1 and CDR2 are SGHDT and YYEEEE. The germline V and J ends were trimmed by 3 bases and 6 bases, with 23 bases remaining between them. The CDR3 consists of 17 residues. The CDR3 sequence: CASSYMSGYPIGDTQYF. CDR3 DNA: TGTGCCAGCAGCTACATGTCCGGGTACCCTATAGGGGATACGCAGTATTTT.

The chain carries TRBV20-1 and TRBJ1-4; D uncertain. Trimming removed 5 bases at V and 5 bases at J, with 15 bases between. In germline, CDR1 is DFQATT, CDR2 SNEGSKA (reference sequence). CDR3 length equals 14 residues. CDR3 protein: CSAEPMGRNEKLFF. CDR3 in DNA: TGCAGTGCTGAGCCAATGGGGAGGAATGAAAAACTGTTTTTT.

The chain is built from TRBV29-1 and TRBJ1-4, with D perhaps matching TRBD1 (5 bases). This CDR3 contains 14 residues. CDR1 and CDR2 from the germline V gene are SQVTM and ANQGSEA. The V end was cut by 4 bases, the J end by 4 bases, with 13 bases between. This CDR3 is CSVAVRDLNEKLFF. CDR3 in DNA: TGCAGCGTTGCCGTGCGGGACCTTAATGAAAAACTGTTTTTT.

The sample holds a few counts of this clonotype. This may arise from a read error, as a much more abundant clone is one base away. The gene calls are TRBV7-2 and TRBJ2-7; tentative D call: TRBD2 (6 bases). CDR1 is SGHTA, CDR2 FQGNSA, per germline. Trimming left V 2 bases short and J 3 bases short, with 14 bases between. The length of the CDR3 is 15 residues. This chain's CDR3 is CASSLKRAGYYEQYF. The CDR3 coding sequence is TGTGCCAGCAGCTTAAAGCGAGCGGGCTACTACGAGCAGTACTTC. The full variable domain, rest sourced from reference TRBV7-2 and TRBJ2-7, is GAGVSQSPSNKVTEKGKDVELRCDPISGHTALYWYRQSLGQGLEFLIYFQGNSAPDKSGLPSDRFSAERTGGSVSTLTIQRTQQEDSAVYLCASSLKRAGYYEQYFGPGTRLTVT.

This clonotype appeared a few times. The rearrangement links TRBV12-3 or TRBV12-4 to TRBJ2-1; TRBD2 matches at 8 bases. CDR3 length equals 14 residues. V gave up 3 bases and J gave up 6 bases; unmatched junction bases: 4. CDR3 coding DNA: TGTGCCAGCAGTTTTAGCGGGATCTCCAATGAGCAGTTCTTC. It specifies CASSFSGISNEQFF.

Regarding this clonotype: This may come from a read error, since a much larger clone is one base off. V gene TRBV5-1 combines with J gene TRBJ2-1, with 13 positions matching TRBD2. Germline CDR1 is SGHRS and CDR2 is YFSETQ. The CDR3 extends over 15 amino acids. The DNA of the CDR3 is TGCGCCGGCAGCTGGACTAGCGGGAGCACTTTGGGGCAGTTCTTC. Translating gives CAGSWTSGSTLGQFF.

The chain combines TRBV7-2 with TRBJ2-1; D gene unclear. Germline V gene lookup returns CDR1 SGHTA and CDR2 FQGNSA. Trimming left V 1 base short and J 0 bases short, with 7 bases between. CDR3 length: 15 amino acids. The DNA of the CDR3 is TGTGCCAGCAGCTTAGGGTACGCCTCCTACAATGAGCAGTTCTTC. Translating it yields CASSLGYASYNEQFF.

Points on this clonotype: A much bigger clone sits one base away, suggesting this may be a read error. The V and J genes are TRBV5-1 and TRBJ2-1; 11 bases line up with TRBD2. Germline V gives CDR1 SGHRS, CDR2 YFSETQ. CDR3 length: 15 residues. CDR3 residues: CAGSSTPTSGKEQFF. The CDR3 coding sequence is TGCGCCGGCAGCTCAACGCCGACTAGCGGGAAAGAGCAGTTCTTC.

This clonotype was counted between two and nine times. In DNA form, the CDR3 reads TGCGCCAGCAGCAAGGACAGGGTTGATTTGGATACGCAGTATTTT. Protein sequence: CASSKDRVDLDTQYF. This rearrangement joins TRBV5-1 to TRBJ2-3; 8 bases fit TRBD1. Germline V CDR1 and CDR2: SGHRS, YFSETQ. The CDR3 is 15 residues long. Losses at the gene ends were 4 bases for V and 6 bases for J; bases not matched to a gene: 10.

The genes are TRBV2 and TRBJ2-1; the D call may be TRBD1 or TRBD2 (5 bases each). Germline assignment: CDR1 SNHLY and CDR2 FYNNEI. CDR3 size: 13 residues. V was pared by 8 bases and J by 0 bases, with 8 bases between. The CDR3 nucleotides are TGTGCCAGCCGGGACGGCTCCTACAATGAGCAGTTCTTC. The encoded protein is CASRDGSYNEQFF.

The chain combines TRBV6-2 or TRBV6-3 with TRBJ2-2, with a weak D call TRBD2 (5 bases). The CDR3 has 13 amino acids. Between the trimmed V and J ends, which lost 10 bases and 2 bases, there was a span of 11 bases. Germline V gene lookup returns CDR1 MNHEY and CDR2 SVGEGT. CDR3 sequence: CATPDSNTGELFF. Here the CDR3 DNA reads TGTGCCACTCCGGACTCAAACACCGGGGAGCTGTTTTTT.

The sample holds one count of this clonotype. This chain's CDR3 is CASSPTGSTGELFF. Here the CDR3 DNA reads TGTGCCAGCAGCCCTACAGGGAGCACCGGGGAGCTGTTTTTT. The chain carries TRBV12-3 or TRBV12-4 and TRBJ2-2, with a tentative D call TRBD1 (6 bases). With 6 bases removed from V and 4 bases from J, the gap between germline ends came to 12 bases. The CDR3 loop spans 14 amino acids.

Only a few counts were recorded for this clonotype. The rearrangement joins TRBV7-9 to TRBJ2-7; D possibly corresponds to TRBD1 (5 bases). CDR1 is SEHNR, CDR2 FQNEAQ, per germline (reference sequence). The CDR3 sequence is 14 residues long. V was trimmed by 1 base and J by 6 bases, leaving 13 bases between them. CDR3 DNA: TGTGCCAGCAGCTTAGGACAGCCCCTCGGCGAGCAGTACTTC. It translates to CASSLGQPLGEQYF.

The CDR3 DNA sequence: TGCAGCGCGGGGGGGGCTCCCAATGAGCAGTACTTC. It encodes CSAGGAPNEQYF. The rearrangement uses TRBV29-1 and TRBJ2-7; 8 bases line up with TRBD2. Germline values: CDR1 SQVTM, CDR2 ANQGSEA. The V gene end was trimmed by 7 bases and the J gene end by 7 bases; junction bases not matched to a gene: 9. This CDR3 contains 12 residues.

DNA for the CDR3: TGCAGCAGGGGAGGATTTAGCACAGATACGCAGTATTTT. Its protein product is CSRGGFSTDTQYF. V gene TRBV20-1 combines with J gene TRBJ2-3; D possibly uses TRBD1 or TRBD2 (6 bases each). The CDR3 length is 13 residues. From germline, CDR1 is DFQATT and CDR2 SNEGSKA (reference sequence).

The chain recombines TRBV24-1 with TRBJ2-5; D unclear. The V and J ends lost 9 bases and 11 bases respectively, with 15 bases between them. This CDR3 is built from 11 residues. Germline V gene lookup returns CDR1 KGHDR and CDR2 SFDVKD. The CDR3 DNA sequence: TGTGCCACCGCCCGTGGGAATGAGCAGTACTTC. As protein: CATARGNEQYF.

The V and J genes are TRBV7-2 and TRBJ2-5, with 8 bases aligning to TRBD2. The ends lost 2 bases at V and 4 bases at J; junction bases unmatched: 0. The CDR3 spans 13 residues. In germline, CDR1 is SGHTA, CDR2 FQGNSA. For the CDR3, the DNA is TGTGCCAGCAGCTTAAGCGGGAGAGAGACCCAGTACTTC. Translated, it gives CASSLSGRETQYF.

This chain joins TRBV4-1 and TRBJ2-7, with D possibly TRBD2 on 5 matching bases. In germline, CDR1 is MGHRA, CDR2 YSYEKL. Trimming removed 1 base at V and 2 bases at J, with 12 bases between. There are 15 residues in the CDR3. This chain's CDR3 is CASSQAERRTYEQYF. CDR3 DNA sequence: TGCGCCAGCAGCCAAGCGGAACGGAGGACCTACGAGCAGTACTTC.

The chain combines TRBV28 with TRBJ2-6, with 7 bases lining up with TRBD1. The germline V gene has CDR1 MDHEN and CDR2 SYDVKM. V lost 4 bases, J lost 2 bases, and 2 bases stayed unmatched. CDR3 size: 15 residues. DNA for the CDR3: TGTGCCAGCAGTTCGACAGGGACTGGGGCCAACGTCCTGACTTTC. This codes for CASSSTGTGANVLTF.

The chain joins TRBV3-1 to TRBJ2-4; 10 positions match TRBD1. Matching the DNA end better, TRBJ2-7 makes the J call doubtful. The length of the CDR3 is 14 residues. Germline V gives CDR1 LGHDT, CDR2 YNNKEL (reference sequence). The CDR3 DNA sequence: TGTGCCAGCAGACCGGGACAGGGGAATAACGAGCAGTACTTC. Protein: CASRPGQGNNEQYF.

V and J are TRBV21-1 and TRBJ1-5; the table's D call TRBD1 went unverified against the DNA. TRBV21-1 corresponds to a pseudogene. The CDR3 covers 19 residues. CDR3 bases: TGTGCCAGCAGCACCCCGCATGACGAGGGACAGCATGTTAAACAGCCCCAGCATTTT. Encoded protein: CASSTPHDEGQHVKQPQHF.